The 25 T cell receptor beta chains below all came from one sample that was sequenced in a study of T cells in Graves' hyperthyroidism and ophthalmopathy (dated by TCRdb to between 2018 and 2021). Libraries were made using multiplex PCR. The instrument was an Illumina HiSeq 2000. The TCR beta CDR3 regions were amplified from RNA transcripts. The TCR CDR3 was subjected to a first round of RT-PCR using the HTBI primer set and the Qiagen OneStep RT-PCR kit. TCRdb passed the public sequencing reads through fastp at Q25 and MiXCR, retaining productive beta sequences. Duplicate CDR3 protein sequences are folded into a single record with the most common DNA and genes. Here the sample has about 700,000 distinct CDR3 sequences; roughly 15% occur a single time. Roughly a tenth of the sample rests with the top ten. Sequenced sample: blood. Every receptor here comes from a woman aged 18-35 years with Graves' hyperthyroidism.

This chain links TRBV7-2 with TRBJ2-1; 14 nucleotides line up with TRBD2. The CDR3 totals 17 residues. Germline-derived CDR1 and CDR2 are SGHTA and FQGNSA. The V gene end was trimmed by 6 bases and the J gene end by 7 bases; junction bases not matched to a gene: 11. The CDR3 is CASRSTGTSGRGNEQFF. Here the CDR3 DNA reads TGTGCCAGCAGAAGTACCGGGACTAGCGGGAGAGGGAATGAGCAGTTCTTC.

To note about this clonotype: A much larger clone differs by one base, so this may be a read error. V is TRBV2 and J is TRBJ1-4; perhaps TRBD1 as D (5 bases). V lost 10 bases, J lost 7 bases, and 16 bases lay in between. The CDR3 extends over 13 amino acids. Looked up from germline, CDR1 is SNHLY and CDR2 is FYNNEI. CDR3 sequence reads: CANRKGEVEKLFF. The CDR3 DNA is TGTGCCAACAGGAAAGGGGAGGTTGAAAAACTGTTTTTT.

This clonotype was found many times. CDR3 nucleotides: TGCAGTGCTACGACTAGCGGGCTCTATACGCAGTATTTT. Translation gives CSATTSGLYTQYF. The chain joins TRBV20-1 to TRBJ2-3, with 10 bases matching TRBD2. Unmatched junction bases numbered 5, after V lost 4 bases and J lost 7 bases. The germline CDR1 and CDR2 sequences are DFQATT and SNEGSKA (reference sequence). This CDR3 is built from 13 residues.

This chain joins TRBV5-1 and TRBJ2-5; D gene unclear. The germline V gene encodes CDR1 SGHRS and CDR2 YFSETQ. Trimming left V 4 bases short and J 0 bases short, with 10 bases between. The CDR3 loop spans 14 amino acids. The CDR3 region is CASSPFLDQETQYF. As DNA, the CDR3 is TGCGCCAGCAGCCCATTTTTGGACCAAGAGACCCAGTACTTC.

This clonotype was detected only a few times. The CDR3 region has the DNA TGTGCCAGTAGTATAGGGGGTGCCGGGACGTTCCAAGAGACCCAGTACTTC. Its protein is CASSIGGAGTFQETQYF. This chain uses TRBV19 with TRBJ2-5; D might be TRBD1 or TRBD2, each matching 5 bases. The CDR3 spans 17 residues. Germline CDR1 and CDR2: LNHDA and SQIVND (reference sequence). V was shortened by 1 base and J by 1 base, with 16 bases between the two germline ends.

This clonotype occurred many times. The V gene is TRBV7-9, the J gene TRBJ1-1; D is undetermined. The germline V and J ends were trimmed by 3 bases and 7 bases, with 6 bases remaining between them. The CDR3 spans 11 residues. In germline, CDR1 is SEHNR, CDR2 FQNEAQ (reference sequence). The CDR3 is CASSFGSEAFF. CDR3 in DNA: TGTGCCAGCAGCTTTGGAAGTGAAGCTTTCTTT.

The chain couples TRBV7-3 to TRBJ2-1; D tentatively fits TRBD1 or TRBD2 (6 bases each). The CDR3 spans 17 residues. The germline V gene encodes CDR1 SGHTA and CDR2 FQGTGA. V was shortened by 5 bases and J by 6 bases, with 23 bases between the two germline ends. This CDR3 is CASSPYGGLTPPNEQFF. The CDR3 DNA sequence: TGTGCCAGCAGCCCATACGGGGGCCTTACCCCACCCAATGAGCAGTTCTTC.

The table lists this clonotype with a few counts. The chain recombines TRBV3-1 with TRBJ2-2; TRBD2 is a possible D gene (5 bases). Germline loops: CDR1 LGHDT, CDR2 YNNKEL (reference sequence). The germline V and J ends were trimmed by 0 bases and 5 bases, with 7 bases remaining between them. This CDR3 is 14 amino acids long. The CDR3 DNA is TGTGCCAGCAGCCAAGATCCGGGGACCGGGGAGCTGTTTTTT. The encoded protein is CASSQDPGTGELFF.

In its sample, this clonotype was seen many times. This chain links TRBV2 with TRBJ2-1; possibly TRBD2 for D (5 bases). V lost 0 bases, J lost 1 base, and 22 bases lay in between. The V gene's germline CDR1 is SNHLY and CDR2 FYNNEI. The CDR3 is made up of 20 amino acids. The CDR3 loop reads CASSEAVGILSRESYNEQFF. CDR3 DNA sequence: TGTGCCAGCAGTGAAGCGGTCGGGATACTGTCCCGGGAATCCTACAATGAGCAGTTCTTC. The full variable domain, its missing parts supplied by reference TRBV2 and TRBJ2-1, is EPEVTQTPSHQVTQMGQEVILRCVPISNHLYFYWYRQILGQKVEFLVSFYNNEISEKSEIFDDQFSVERPDGSNFTLKIRSTKLEDSAMYFCASSEAVGILSRESYNEQFFGPGTRLTVL.

This clonotype was seen at least ten times. The chain links TRBV28 to TRBJ1-5, with unresolved D. This CDR3 is built from 19 residues. V lost 4 bases, J lost 5 bases, and 27 bases lay in between. Germline V gene data show CDR1 as MDHEN and CDR2 as SYDVKM. The CDR3 loop reads CASSYPVERMGSRYQPQHF. The CDR3 DNA sequence: TGTGCCAGCAGTTACCCTGTTGAAAGGATGGGGTCTCGCTATCAGCCCCAGCATTTT.

The chain links TRBV29-1 to TRBJ2-1; D perhaps matches TRBD1 (6 bases). CDR3 length equals 17 residues. Germline V gene sequence: CDR1 SQVTM, CDR2 ANQGSEA. Trimming took 3 bases from V and 2 from J, leaving 20 bases between them. The CDR3 DNA is TGCAGCGTTGAGAGGACAGAAAGGAGATCCGCCTACAATGAGCAGTTCTTC. Its translation is CSVERTERRSAYNEQFF.

This clonotype has at least ten counts. V gene TRBV9 combines with J gene TRBJ1-1; D perhaps matches TRBD1 (5 bases). Germline CDR1 is SGDLS and CDR2 is YYNGEE. V was clipped by 0 bases and J by 5 bases, with 11 bases between them. This CDR3 spans 14 amino acids. The CDR3, as DNA: TGTGCCAGCAGCGTAGAGGCAGGGCGGACTGAAGCTTTCTTT. It translates to CASSVEAGRTEAFF.

The V and J genes are TRBV19 and TRBJ2-5, with D perhaps TRBD1 (5 bases). Germline V gene sequence: CDR1 LNHDA, CDR2 SQIVND (reference sequence). The CDR3 totals 14 residues. With 6 bases removed from V and 3 bases from J, the gap between germline ends came to 14 bases. The DNA of the CDR3 is TGTGCCAGTAGAGCAGGGTCAGCGAAAGAGACCCAGTACTTC. This encodes CASRAGSAKETQYF.

This clonotype was seen at least ten times. This sequence joins TRBV7-2 and TRBJ2-5, with 7 nucleotides matching TRBD1. Germline lookup yields CDR1 SGHTA and CDR2 FQGNSA. The CDR3 covers 16 residues. With V trimmed by 4 bases and J by 5 bases, 13 bases remained unmatched. DNA of the CDR3: TGTGCCAGCAGCTCGACAGGACAGGTAGTGGGGGAGACCCAGTACTTC. Its translation is CASSSTGQVVGETQYF.

This clonotype was picked up many times. This chain joins TRBV5-5 and TRBJ1-6, with D perhaps TRBD1 (6 bases). Germline V gene lookup returns CDR1 SGHKS and CDR2 YYEKEE (reference sequence). This CDR3 contains 15 residues. The V end lost 3 bases, the J end lost 7 bases, and 14 bases lay between the germline ends. DNA for the CDR3: TGTGCCAGCAGCTGGGGGGCAGGGTGGAATTCACCCCTCCACTTT. As protein: CASSWGAGWNSPLHF.

This clonotype was recorded many times. The genes are TRBV2 and TRBJ2-7; possible D gene TRBD1, 5 bases. CDR1 SNHLY and CDR2 FYNNEI come from the germline V gene. V lost 4 bases to trimming and J lost 3 bases, with 16 bases between them. The CDR3 runs 15 residues. CDR3 region: CASSGSPRVFYEQYF. CDR3 nucleotide sequence: TGTGCCAGCAGTGGTAGTCCCAGGGTCTTCTACGAGCAGTACTTC.

The J gene is TRBJ2-7, the V gene TRBV13; no clear D gene. The CDR3 contains 13 residues. V was cut by 1 base and J by 3 bases, with 7 bases left in between. Germline-derived CDR1 and CDR2 are PRHDT and FYEKMQ (reference sequence). DNA of the CDR3: TGTGCCAGCAGCTTAGAACCCGTCTACGAGCAGTACTTC. As protein: CASSLEPVYEQYF.

The sample holds many counts of this clonotype. V usage is TRBV7-8 and J usage is TRBJ1-2, with a tentative D call TRBD1 (6 bases). The length of the CDR3 is 17 residues. Germline V gene lookup returns CDR1 SGHVS and CDR2 FQNEAQ. Trimming pared 5 bases from V and 4 bases from J, leaving 23 bases between. CDR3 residues: CASSTRQGALGGYGYTF. The CDR3 DNA follows: TGTGCCAGCAGCACACGGCAGGGTGCCCTAGGGGGCTATGGCTACACCTTC.

This rearrangement joins TRBV6-1 to TRBJ2-6; no reliable D call. V lost 5 bases to trimming and J lost 0 bases, with 5 bases between them. The CDR3 length is 14 residues. Per the germline V gene, CDR1 is MNHNS and CDR2 is SASEGT. CDR3 nucleotides: TGTGCCAGCAGTTGGACCTCTGGGGCCAACGTCCTGACTTTC. This translates into CASSWTSGANVLTF.

This clonotype was seen ten or more times. The chain joins TRBV20-1 to TRBJ2-7; TRBD1 might be the D (5 bases). Trimming took 6 bases from V and 4 from J, leaving 16 bases between them. Germline-derived CDR1 and CDR2 are DFQATT and SNEGSKA (reference sequence). CDR3 size: 13 residues. DNA of the CDR3: TGCAGTGCGTCCGGCGACAGTCAGTACGAGCAGTACTTC. It codes for CSASGDSQYEQYF.

The CDR3 DNA reads TGTGCCAGCAGCTCCGGCAGGAGTTTTAGCAATGAGCAGTTCTTC. This sequence encodes CASSSGRSFSNEQFF. The chain employs TRBV7-3 and TRBJ2-1; D unresolved. The length of the CDR3 is 15 residues. Germline lookup yields CDR1 SGHTA and CDR2 FQGTGA. Trimming took off 4 bases at V and 6 bases at J, with 16 bases between the two ends. Together with reference TRBV7-3 and TRBJ2-1, the CDR3 gives the full variable domain: GAGVSQTPSNKVTEKGKYVELRCDPISGHTALYWYRQSLGQGPEFLIYFQGTGAADDSGLPNDRFFAVRPEGSVSTLKIQRTERGDSAVYLCASSSGRSFSNEQFFGPGTRLTVL.

This clonotype was detected ten times or more. This chain links TRBV12-3 or TRBV12-4 with TRBJ2-5; D gene ambiguous. Trimming took off 5 bases at V and 5 bases at J, with 21 bases between the two ends. The CDR3 is 16 residues long. The CDR3 nucleotides are TGTGCCAGCAGTCCCCCCCGATTCTATGGAAAGGAGACCCAGTACTTC. This sequence encodes CASSPPRFYGKETQYF.

The chain combines TRBV4-3 with TRBJ2-3, with D possibly matching TRBD2 (6 bases). From germline, CDR1 is LGHNA and CDR2 YSLEER. This CDR3 spans 17 amino acids. V dropped 1 base and J dropped 0 bases, with 14 bases sitting between them. Written as DNA, the CDR3 is TGCGCCAGCAGCCAAGGGGATTGGAGGGTCAGCACAGATACGCAGTATTTT. Its protein is CASSQGDWRVSTDTQYF.

This clonotype was picked up many times. The chain combines TRBV5-1 with TRBJ2-1; TRBD1 matches at 7 bases. The V segment lost 0 bases and the J segment 4 bases; nucleotides outside the gene matches: 10. Germline V gene sequence: CDR1 SGHRS, CDR2 YFSETQ. The CDR3 length is 17 residues. This CDR3 reads CASSLERDSVWYNEQFF. The CDR3 bases are TGCGCCAGCAGCTTGGAACGGGACAGTGTGTGGTACAATGAGCAGTTCTTC.

In this sample, this clonotype turned up many times. This chain links TRBV7-9 with TRBJ2-1, with 8 bases aligning to TRBD2. CDR3 size: 16 residues. CDR1 is SEHNR, CDR2 FQNEAQ, per germline (reference sequence). The J segment lost 4 bases and the V segment lost 5 bases, leaving 10 bases of the junction unmatched. The DNA for the CDR3 is TGTGCCAGCAGCCCTAAAGGCGGGGGGATTTACAATGAGCAGTTCTTC. Amino acid sequence: CASSPKGGGIYNEQFF.